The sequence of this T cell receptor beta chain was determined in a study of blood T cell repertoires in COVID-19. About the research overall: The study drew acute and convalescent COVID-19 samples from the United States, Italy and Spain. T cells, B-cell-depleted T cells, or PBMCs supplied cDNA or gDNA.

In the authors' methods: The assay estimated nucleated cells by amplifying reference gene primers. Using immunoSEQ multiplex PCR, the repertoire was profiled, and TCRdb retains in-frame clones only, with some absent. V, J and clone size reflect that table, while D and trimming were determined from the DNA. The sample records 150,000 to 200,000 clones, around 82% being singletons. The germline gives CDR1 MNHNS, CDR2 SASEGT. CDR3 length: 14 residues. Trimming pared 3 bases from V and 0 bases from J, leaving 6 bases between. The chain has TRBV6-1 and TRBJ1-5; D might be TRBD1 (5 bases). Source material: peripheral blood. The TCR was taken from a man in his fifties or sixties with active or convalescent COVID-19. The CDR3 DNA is TGTGCCAGCAGTGACAGGGATAGCAATCAGCCCCAGCATTTT. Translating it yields CASSDRDSNQPQHF.